This passage covers 3 T cell receptor beta chains from one sample sequenced in a study of graft-versus-host responses after intestinal transplantation (dated by TCRdb to the early 2020s). For these TCRs, the target antigens are not known. Receptors were amplified or captured by the immunoSEQ multiplex PCR assay. The clones in this table, taken by TCRdb from immuneACCESS, are in-frame only. Not every clone is retained; where verified, under half of the shortfall comes from an unresolved V gene, and the cause of the rest is unknown. In this sample the table shows over 40,000 clones, about 95% of which occur a single time. Of the sample, 0.5% to 0.55% is held by the ten largest clones. According to the study, the label for this sample's time point signals: cells obtained before transplantation from donor or recipient. The source material was unstimulated CD8+ T cells sorted from spleen or lymph node cells, sampled before transplant. The origin of the receptors is a human donor who was the organ donor for an intestinal transplant.

V is TRBV11-2 and J is TRBJ2-1; no reliable D call. Looked up from germline, CDR1 is SGHAT and CDR2 is FQNNGV. The CDR3 contains 12 residues. V shed 10 bases and J shed 2 bases, with 9 bases lying between them. Written as DNA, the CDR3 is TGTGCCACGTCGTCGACCTACAATGAGCAGTTCTTC. Protein product: CATSSTYNEQFF.

This chain joins TRBV7-9 and TRBJ2-1, with unresolved D. The V and J ends lost 1 base and 10 bases respectively, with 8 bases between them. CDR1 and CDR2 from the germline V gene are SEHNR and FQNEAQ (reference sequence). This CDR3 region has 12 residues. The CDR3 DNA follows: TGTGCCAGCAGCTTAGTCGTCCGAGAGCAGTTCTTC. Translation: CASSLVVREQFF.

The V gene is TRBV9, the J gene TRBJ1-4; the D gene is possibly TRBD1 (6 bases). The CDR3 is 16 residues long. Trimming pared 4 bases from V and 0 bases from J, leaving 13 bases between. Germline CDR1 SGDLS, CDR2 YYNGEE. In nucleotides, the CDR3 is TGTGCCAGCAGCTCAGGACAGAGCTCAACTAATGAAAAACTGTTTTTT. It translates to CASSSGQSSTNEKLFF.